This record covers a single T cell receptor (beta chain). Its matching antigen is unknown. This sample is drawn from a study of T cell repertoires in cytomegalovirus infection. About the study: Public TCR beta signature analysis indicated the presence of both CMV infection and matching HLA type.

TCRdb re-called the reads through MiXCR, storing one row per CDR3 protein. The sample has hundreds of thousands of distinct CDR3 sequences; 24% are singletons. Trimming removed 2 bases from V and 6 bases from J, with 12 bases in between. Per germline, CDR1 MNHEY and CDR2 SVGAGI. CDR3 length equals 14 residues. The study, taken as a whole, reports: Adding up the frequency of public TCR beta families identified people who carried CMV plus the relevant HLA.

J is TRBJ2-3 and V is TRBV6-5; TRBD2 is a possible D gene (6 bases). The specimen sequenced was CD8+ T cells from PBMCs. The origin of this receptor is a human donor in good health (CMV status not recorded). Some clones in this sample may be carry-over from other donors' samples. CDR3 DNA sequence: TGTGCCAGCAGTTACCTTGGGACTGCCGATACGCAGTATTTT. It yields the protein CASSYLGTADTQYF.